The 9 T cell receptor beta chains listed next were all sequenced from one sample in a study of T cell repertoires in cytomegalovirus infection. TCRdb itself ran the reads through MiXCR, one entry per CDR3 protein. Of about 830,000 distinct CDR3 sequences listed, 30% to 35% are singletons. Antigens for these TCRs are unknown. Sample: cultured CD8+ T cells from PBMCs, taken from culture after CMV antigen stimulation. These receptors were collected from a human donor in good health (CMV status not recorded). Some clones in this sample may be carry-over from other donors' samples.

This sequence joins TRBV4-1 and TRBJ2-5; no firm D call. Germline V gene data show CDR1 as MGHRA and CDR2 as YSYEKL. The CDR3 contains 15 residues. The V end was cut by 1 base, the J end by 1 base, with 10 bases between. The CDR3 DNA is TGCGCCAGCAGCCAAGCAAGTCGCAGCCAAGAGACCCAGTACTTC. Protein: CASSQASRSQETQYF.

V usage is TRBV7-2 and J usage is TRBJ1-1; no clear D. With 1 base removed from V and 0 bases from J, the gap between germline ends came to 12 bases. Germline V gene data show CDR1 as SGHTA and CDR2 as FQGNSA. The CDR3 consists of 16 residues. The CDR3 reads CASSLVLFGVNTEAFF. The CDR3 DNA reads TGTGCCAGCAGCTTAGTGTTGTTCGGGGTGAACACTGAAGCTTTCTTT. Using reference TRBV7-2 and TRBJ1-1 for the parts outside the CDR3, the full variable domain is GAGVSQSPSNKVTEKGKDVELRCDPISGHTALYWYRQSLGQGLEFLIYFQGNSAPDKSGLPSDRFSAERTGGSVSTLTIQRTQQEDSAVYLCASSLVLFGVNTEAFFGQGTRLTVV.

As concerns this clonotype: At one of its ends the junction is not consistent with the germline gene, which may arise from a read error. V gene TRBV6-6 combines with J gene TRBJ2-1; D gene unclear. The germline V gene encodes CDR1 MNHNY and CDR2 SVGAGI (reference sequence). The length of the CDR3 is 13 residues. The CDR3 DNA reads as TGTGCCGGCAGTTACTCGACTGAGGCGGATGAGTTCTTC. This translates into CAGSYSTEADEFF.

V is TRBV5-1 and J is TRBJ1-2; D is possibly TRBD1 (6 bases). The CDR3 has 12 residues. Germline V lookup: CDR1 SGHRS, CDR2 YFSETQ. Trimming took 4 bases from V and 8 from J, leaving 12 bases between them. The CDR3 sequence is CASSNRVEGYTF. CDR3 nucleotide sequence: TGCGCCAGCAGCAACAGGGTGGAGGGCTACACCTTC. Complete variable domain (other parts from reference TRBV5-1 and TRBJ1-2): KAGVTQTPRYLIKTRGQQVTLSCSPISGHRSVSWYQQTPGQGLQFLFEYFSETQRNKGNFPGRFSGRQFSNSRSEMNVSTLELGDSALYLCASSNRVEGYTFGSGTRLTVV.

This clonotype appeared a few times. The V call is TRBV12-3 or TRBV12-4, the J call TRBJ2-3; 11 bases agree with TRBD2. V was pared by 7 bases and J by 2 bases, with 5 bases of the junction left unmatched. The CDR3 has 15 residues. CDR3 amino acids: CASTLTSGVTDTQYF. The CDR3, as DNA: TGTGCCAGCACCTTGACTAGCGGGGTCACAGATACGCAGTATTTT.

The chain employs TRBV9 and TRBJ1-1, with a weak D call TRBD1 (5 bases). Germline assignment: CDR1 SGDLS and CDR2 YYNGEE. The CDR3 sequence is 14 residues long. Trimming pared 7 bases from V and 1 base from J, leaving 14 bases between. The chain's CDR3 is CASCGRDPNTEAFF. CDR3 DNA: TGTGCCAGCTGTGGAAGGGACCCGAACACTGAAGCTTTCTTT.

The CDR3, as DNA: TGTGCCAGCACCCGACGTGGGACTAGCATTAATGAGCAGTTCTTC. Translated, it gives CASTRRGTSINEQFF. The chain carries TRBV6-2 or TRBV6-3 and TRBJ2-1; TRBD2 matches at 9 bases. J gave up 7 bases and V 7 bases, and 11 bases lay outside the gene matches. Germline CDR1 reads MNHEY; CDR2 reads SVGEGT. This CDR3 has 15 amino acids.

This rearrangement joins TRBV10-3 to TRBJ2-1; D unclear. The CDR3 runs 13 residues. CDR1 and CDR2 (germline): ENHRY, SYGVKD. Trimming took off 7 bases at V and 0 bases at J, with 7 bases between the two ends. Here the CDR3 DNA reads TGTGCCATCAAGTGGAGCTCCTACAATGAGCAGTTCTTC. As protein: CAIKWSSYNEQFF.

The V and J genes are TRBV6-6 and TRBJ1-5, with D possibly matching TRBD1 (5 bases). V lost 6 bases to trimming and J lost 3 bases, with 15 bases between them. Germline V gene lookup returns CDR1 MNHNY and CDR2 SVGAGI (reference sequence). CDR3 size: 15 residues. The CDR3 here is CASSTKGTFNQPQHF. CDR3 nucleotide sequence: TGTGCCAGCAGCACTAAGGGGACCTTCAATCAGCCCCAGCATTTT.